This TCR beta chain was observed in a study of beta chain features in type 1 diabetes. A remark on this clone: As yet, its antigen is unknown.

Findings and limits, study-wide: Shorter TCRB CDR3s, moderately but significantly so, marked every one of the four CD4+ subsets in Type 1 diabetes patients. Cells with high TCR expression could be over-represented when cDNA is sequenced. Insertion counts at VDJ junctions were lower in type 1 diabetes patients, who also showed more deletions there.

Expressed TCRB transcripts were sequenced, since all the RNA that had been isolated was reverse transcribed. An average of around 3.4 million reads was obtained for naive, central memory and regulatory T cell samples. Assay used: immunoSEQ multiplex PCR; TCRdb lists only in-frame clones, some missing. This table holds around 650,000 clones, under 15% found once. This TCR was sampled from a man in his thirties or forties with type 1 diabetes. Specimen: naive CD4+ T cells from blood.

CDR3 sequence (DNA): TGTGCCAGCAGCTCCCCGACAGGGGGGAACACTGAAGCTTTCTTT. Its translation is CASSSPTGGNTEAFF. The rearrangement joins TRBV11-1 to TRBJ1-1, with TRBD1 matching over 9 bases. The V gene end was trimmed by 4 bases and the J gene end by 1 base; junction bases not matched to a gene: 4. CDR1 SGHAT and CDR2 FQDESV come from the germline V gene (reference sequence). CDR3 length equals 15 residues.